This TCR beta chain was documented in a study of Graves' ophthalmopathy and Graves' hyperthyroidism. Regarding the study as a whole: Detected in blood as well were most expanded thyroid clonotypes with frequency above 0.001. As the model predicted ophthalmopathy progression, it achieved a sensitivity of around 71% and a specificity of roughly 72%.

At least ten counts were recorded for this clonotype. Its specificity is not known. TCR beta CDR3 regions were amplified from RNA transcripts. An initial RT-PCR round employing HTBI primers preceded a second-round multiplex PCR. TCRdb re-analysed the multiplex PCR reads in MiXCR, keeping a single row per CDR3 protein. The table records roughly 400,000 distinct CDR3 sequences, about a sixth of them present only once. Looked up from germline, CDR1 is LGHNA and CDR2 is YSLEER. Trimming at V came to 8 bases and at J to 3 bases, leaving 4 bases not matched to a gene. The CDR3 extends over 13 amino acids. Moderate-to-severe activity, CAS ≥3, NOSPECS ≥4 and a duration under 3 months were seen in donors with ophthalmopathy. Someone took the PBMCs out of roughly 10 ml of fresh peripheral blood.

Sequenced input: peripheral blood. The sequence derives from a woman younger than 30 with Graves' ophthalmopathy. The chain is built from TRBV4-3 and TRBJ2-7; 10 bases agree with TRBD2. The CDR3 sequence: CASAKREGYEQYF. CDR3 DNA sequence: TGCGCCAGCGCCAAGCGGGAGGGCTACGAGCAGTACTTC.